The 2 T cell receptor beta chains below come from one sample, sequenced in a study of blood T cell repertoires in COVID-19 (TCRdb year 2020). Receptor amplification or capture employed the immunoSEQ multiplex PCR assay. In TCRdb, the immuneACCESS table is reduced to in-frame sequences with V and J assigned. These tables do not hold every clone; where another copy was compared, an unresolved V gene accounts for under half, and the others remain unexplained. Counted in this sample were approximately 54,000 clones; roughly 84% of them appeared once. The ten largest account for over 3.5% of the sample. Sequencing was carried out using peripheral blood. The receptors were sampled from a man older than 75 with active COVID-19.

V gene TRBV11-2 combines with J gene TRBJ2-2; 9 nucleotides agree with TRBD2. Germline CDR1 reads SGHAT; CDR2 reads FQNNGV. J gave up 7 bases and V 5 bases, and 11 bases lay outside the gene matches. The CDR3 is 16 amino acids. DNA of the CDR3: TGTGCCAGCAGCCCAGGGAGGACTAGCGCTGGCGGGGAGCTGTTTTTT. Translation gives CASSPGRTSAGGELFF.

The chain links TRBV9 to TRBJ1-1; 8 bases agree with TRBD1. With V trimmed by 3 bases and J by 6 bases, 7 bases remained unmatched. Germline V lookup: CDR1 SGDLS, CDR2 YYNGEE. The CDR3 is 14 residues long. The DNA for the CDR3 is TGTGCCAGCAGCGGGTCACAGGGGGTCGCTGAAGCTTTCTTT. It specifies CASSGSQGVAEAFF.